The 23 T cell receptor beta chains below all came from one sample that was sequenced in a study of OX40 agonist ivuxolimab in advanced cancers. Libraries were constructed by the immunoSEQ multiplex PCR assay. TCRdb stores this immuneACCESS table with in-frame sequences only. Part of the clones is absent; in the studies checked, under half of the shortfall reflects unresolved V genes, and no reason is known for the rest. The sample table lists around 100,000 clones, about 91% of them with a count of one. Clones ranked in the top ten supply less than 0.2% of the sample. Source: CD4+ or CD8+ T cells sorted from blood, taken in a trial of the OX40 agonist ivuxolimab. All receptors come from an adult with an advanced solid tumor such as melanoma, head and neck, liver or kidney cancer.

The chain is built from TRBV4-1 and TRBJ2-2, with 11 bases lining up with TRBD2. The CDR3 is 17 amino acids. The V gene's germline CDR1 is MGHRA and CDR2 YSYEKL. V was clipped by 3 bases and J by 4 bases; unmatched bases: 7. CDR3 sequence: CASSQGVAGGPTGELFF. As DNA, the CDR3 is TGCGCCAGCAGCCAGGGGGTAGCGGGGGGGCCCACCGGGGAGCTGTTTTTT.

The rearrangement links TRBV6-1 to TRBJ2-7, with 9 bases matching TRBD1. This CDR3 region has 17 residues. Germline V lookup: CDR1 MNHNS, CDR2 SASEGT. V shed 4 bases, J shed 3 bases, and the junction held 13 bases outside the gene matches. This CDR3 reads CASSGEKPGQGVYEQYF. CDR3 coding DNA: TGTGCCAGCAGTGGAGAAAAACCGGGACAGGGAGTCTACGAGCAGTACTTC.

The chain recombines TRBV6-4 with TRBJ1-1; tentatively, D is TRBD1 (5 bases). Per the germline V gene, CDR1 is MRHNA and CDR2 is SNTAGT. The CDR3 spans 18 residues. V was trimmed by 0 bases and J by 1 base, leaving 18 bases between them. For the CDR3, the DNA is TGTGCCAGCAGTGACTCTGGGGCAGCGTCAGTGCAGAACACTGAAGCTTTCTTT. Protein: CASSDSGAASVQNTEAFF.

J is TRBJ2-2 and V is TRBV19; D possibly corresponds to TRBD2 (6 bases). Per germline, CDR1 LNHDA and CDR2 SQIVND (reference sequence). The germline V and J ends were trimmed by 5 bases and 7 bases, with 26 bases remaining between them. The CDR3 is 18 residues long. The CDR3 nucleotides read TGTGCCAGTAGTGGCGGGACTCCAACCGCGGGGAGTCACGGGGAGCTGTTTTTT. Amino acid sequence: CASSGGTPTAGSHGELFF.

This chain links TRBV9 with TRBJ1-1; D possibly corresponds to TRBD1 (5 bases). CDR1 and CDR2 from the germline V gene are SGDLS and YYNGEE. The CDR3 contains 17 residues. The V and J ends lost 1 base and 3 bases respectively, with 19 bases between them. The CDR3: CASSVFDSPSIHTEAFF. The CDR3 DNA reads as TGTGCCAGCAGCGTATTTGACAGCCCGTCAATTCACACTGAAGCTTTCTTT.

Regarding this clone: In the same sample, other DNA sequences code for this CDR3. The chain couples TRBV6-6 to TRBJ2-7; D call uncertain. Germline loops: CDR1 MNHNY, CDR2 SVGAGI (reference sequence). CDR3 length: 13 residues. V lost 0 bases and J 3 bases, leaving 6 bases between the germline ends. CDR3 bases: TGTGCCAGCAGTTACTCGACGGGCTACGAGCAGTACTTC. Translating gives CASSYSTGYEQYF.

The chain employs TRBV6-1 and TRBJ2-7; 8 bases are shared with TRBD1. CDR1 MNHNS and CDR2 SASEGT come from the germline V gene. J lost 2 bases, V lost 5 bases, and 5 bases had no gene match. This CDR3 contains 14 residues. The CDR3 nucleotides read TGTGCCAGCAGTTGGACAGGGACCCCCTACGAGCAGTACTTC. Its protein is CASSWTGTPYEQYF.

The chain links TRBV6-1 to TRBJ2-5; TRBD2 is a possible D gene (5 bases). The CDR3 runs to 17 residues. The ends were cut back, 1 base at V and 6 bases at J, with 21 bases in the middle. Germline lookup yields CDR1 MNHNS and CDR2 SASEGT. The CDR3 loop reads CASSEVAGPAHSKTQYF. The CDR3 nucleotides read TGTGCCAGCAGTGAAGTTGCGGGTCCGGCCCACTCCAAGACCCAGTACTTC.

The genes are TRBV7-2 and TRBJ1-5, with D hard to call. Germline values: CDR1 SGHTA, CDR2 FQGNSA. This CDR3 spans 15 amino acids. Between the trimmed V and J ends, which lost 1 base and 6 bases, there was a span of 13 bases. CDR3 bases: TGTGCCAGCAGCTTAGATGCGGGCGGAGGTCAGCCCCAGCATTTT. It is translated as CASSLDAGGGQPQHF.

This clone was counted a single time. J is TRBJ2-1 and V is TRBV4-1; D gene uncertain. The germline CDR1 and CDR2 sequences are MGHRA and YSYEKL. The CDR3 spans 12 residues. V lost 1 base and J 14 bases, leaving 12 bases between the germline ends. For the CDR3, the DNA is TGCGCCAGCAGCCAAGTAGCTGGGGTGAAGTTCTTC. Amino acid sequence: CASSQVAGVKFF.

Here the CDR3 reads CASTLGTSGYEQYF. DNA for the CDR3: TGCGCCAGCACACTCGGGACTAGCGGCTACGAGCAGTACTTC. V usage is TRBV5-1 and J usage is TRBJ2-7, with 11 positions matching TRBD2. V shed 6 bases and J 3 bases; nucleotides not matched to a gene: 5. Germline values: CDR1 SGHRS, CDR2 YFSETQ. The CDR3 consists of 14 residues.

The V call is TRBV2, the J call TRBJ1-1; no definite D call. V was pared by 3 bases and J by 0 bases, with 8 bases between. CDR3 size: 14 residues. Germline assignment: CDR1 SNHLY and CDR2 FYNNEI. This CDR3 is CASSDVAMNTEAFF. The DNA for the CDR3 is TGTGCCAGCAGTGATGTCGCCATGAACACTGAAGCTTTCTTT.

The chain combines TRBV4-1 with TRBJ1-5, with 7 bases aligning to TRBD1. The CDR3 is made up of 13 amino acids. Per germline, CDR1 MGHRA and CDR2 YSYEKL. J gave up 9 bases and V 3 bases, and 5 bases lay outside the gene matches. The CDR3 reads CASSQTGIWPQHF. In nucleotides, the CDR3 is TGCGCCAGCAGCCAGACAGGGATTTGGCCCCAGCATTTT.

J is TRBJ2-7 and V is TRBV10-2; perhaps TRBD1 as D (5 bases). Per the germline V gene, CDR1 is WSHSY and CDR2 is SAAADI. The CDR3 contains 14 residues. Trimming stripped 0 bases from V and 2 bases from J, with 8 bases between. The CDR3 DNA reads TGCGCCAGCAGTGAGTCAGGGGTTCCCTACGAGCAGTACTTC. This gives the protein CASSESGVPYEQYF.

The CDR3 loop is CASSLDGGDTGELFF. CDR3 DNA sequence: TGCGCCAGCAGCTTGGATGGCGGGGACACCGGGGAGCTGTTTTTT. The chain has TRBV5-1 and TRBJ2-2; D might be TRBD2 (6 bases). The CDR3 is made up of 15 amino acids. Trimming took off 0 bases at V and 3 bases at J, with 9 bases between the two ends. From germline, CDR1 is SGHRS and CDR2 YFSETQ.

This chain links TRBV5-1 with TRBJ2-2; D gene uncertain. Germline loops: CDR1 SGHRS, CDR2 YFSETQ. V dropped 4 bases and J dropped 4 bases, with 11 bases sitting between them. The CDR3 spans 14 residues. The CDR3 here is CASSPGRFTGELFF. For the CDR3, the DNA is TGCGCCAGCAGCCCCGGACGGTTCACCGGGGAGCTGTTTTTT.

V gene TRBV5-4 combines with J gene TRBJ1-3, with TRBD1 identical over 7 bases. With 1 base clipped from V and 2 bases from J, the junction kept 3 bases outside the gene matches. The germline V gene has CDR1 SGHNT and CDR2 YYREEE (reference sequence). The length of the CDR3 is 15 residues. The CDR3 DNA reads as TGTGCCAGCAGCTTGAATAGGGGGCCTGGAAACACCATATATTTT. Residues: CASSLNRGPGNTIYF.

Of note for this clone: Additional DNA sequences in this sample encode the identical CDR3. The CDR3 protein is CASSSGQGNTEAFF. The CDR3 DNA sequence: TGCGCCAGCAGCTCCGGACAGGGAAACACTGAAGCTTTCTTT. This chain connects TRBV5-1 to TRBJ1-1; 8 bases map to TRBD1. This CDR3 has 14 residues. Germline trimming cut 3 bases from V and 2 bases from J; bases unmatched to any gene: 3. The V gene's germline CDR1 is SGHRS and CDR2 YFSETQ.

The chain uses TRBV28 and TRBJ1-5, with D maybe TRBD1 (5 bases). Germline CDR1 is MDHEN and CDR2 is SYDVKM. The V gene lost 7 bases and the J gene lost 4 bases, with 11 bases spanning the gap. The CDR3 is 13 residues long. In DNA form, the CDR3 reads TGTGCCAGCAAGCCAGGGTGGAATCAGCCCCAGCATTTT. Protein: CASKPGWNQPQHF.

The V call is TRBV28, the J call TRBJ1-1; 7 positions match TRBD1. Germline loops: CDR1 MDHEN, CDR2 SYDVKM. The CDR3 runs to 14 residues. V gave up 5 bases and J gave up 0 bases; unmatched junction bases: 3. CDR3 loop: CASSTGVLNTEAFF. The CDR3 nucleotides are TGTGCCAGCAGTACAGGGGTCTTGAACACTGAAGCTTTCTTT.

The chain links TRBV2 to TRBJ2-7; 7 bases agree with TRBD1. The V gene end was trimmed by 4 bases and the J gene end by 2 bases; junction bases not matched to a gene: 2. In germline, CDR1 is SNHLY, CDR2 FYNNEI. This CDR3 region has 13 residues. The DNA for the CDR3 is TGTGCCAGCAGTGTCGACAGGGCCTACGAGCAGTACTTC. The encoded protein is CASSVDRAYEQYF. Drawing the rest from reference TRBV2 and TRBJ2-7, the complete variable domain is EPEVTQTPSHQVTQMGQEVILRCVPISNHLYFYWYRQILGQKVEFLVSFYNNEISEKSEIFDDQFSVERPDGSNFTLKIRSTKLEDSAMYFCASSVDRAYEQYFGPGTRLTVT.

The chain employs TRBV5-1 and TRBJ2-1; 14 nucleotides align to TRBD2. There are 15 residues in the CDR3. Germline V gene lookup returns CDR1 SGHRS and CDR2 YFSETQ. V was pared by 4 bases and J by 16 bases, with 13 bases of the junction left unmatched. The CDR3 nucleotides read TGCGCCAGCAGCCCGGGACTAGCGGGGGTCCGCCCTCACTTCTTC. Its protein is CASSPGLAGVRPHFF. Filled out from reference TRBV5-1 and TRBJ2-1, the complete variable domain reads KAGVTQTPRYLIKTRGQQVTLSCSPISGHRSVSWYQQTPGQGLQFLFEYFSETQRNKGNFPGRFSGRQFSNSRSEMNVSTLELGDSALYLCASSPGLAGVRPHFFGPGTRLTVL.

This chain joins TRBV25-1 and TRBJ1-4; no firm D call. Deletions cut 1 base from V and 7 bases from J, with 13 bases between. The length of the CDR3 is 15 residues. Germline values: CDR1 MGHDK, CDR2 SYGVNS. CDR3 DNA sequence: TGTGCCAGCAGTGAATCGTTAGGTTTGGGTGAAAAACTGTTTTTT. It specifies CASSESLGLGEKLFF.